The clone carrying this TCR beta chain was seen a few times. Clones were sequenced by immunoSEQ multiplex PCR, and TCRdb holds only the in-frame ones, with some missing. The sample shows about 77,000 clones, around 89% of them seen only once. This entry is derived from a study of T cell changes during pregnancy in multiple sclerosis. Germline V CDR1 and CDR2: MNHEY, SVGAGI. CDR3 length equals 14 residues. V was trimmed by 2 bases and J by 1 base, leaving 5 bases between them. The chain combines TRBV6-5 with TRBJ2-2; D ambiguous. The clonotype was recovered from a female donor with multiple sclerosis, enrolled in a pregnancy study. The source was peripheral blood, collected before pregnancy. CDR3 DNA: TGTGCCAGCAGTTACCCAGTGAACACCGGGGAGCTGTTTTTT. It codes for CASSYPVNTGELFF.